Listed here are 19 T cell receptor beta chains from one sample, sequenced in a study of blood T cell repertoires in COVID-19. Assay used: immunoSEQ multiplex PCR; TCRdb lists only in-frame clones, some missing. Of some 45,000 clones in the sample, around nine tenths were seen once. The sample was peripheral blood. The receptors were sampled from a man aged 45 to 65 with active COVID-19.

The chain links TRBV5-1 to TRBJ2-1; D uncertain. The V end was cut by 4 bases, the J end by 8 bases, with 13 bases between. Germline CDR1 reads SGHRS; CDR2 reads YFSETQ. The CDR3 contains 13 residues. The CDR3 spells CASSPIGPDEQFF. As DNA, the CDR3 is TGCGCCAGCAGCCCTATTGGGCCCGATGAGCAGTTCTTC.

This chain uses TRBV5-5 with TRBJ2-7; 13 bases align to TRBD2. The CDR3 runs to 16 residues. CDR1 and CDR2 from the germline V gene are SGHKS and YYEKEE (reference sequence). Trimming took 4 bases from V and 7 from J; bases not matched to a gene: 11. This chain's CDR3 is CASSLGLAGEGWEQYF. In nucleotides, the CDR3 is TGTGCCAGCAGCCTAGGACTAGCGGGAGAGGGGTGGGAGCAGTACTTC.

The J gene is TRBJ1-5, the V gene TRBV27; 9 positions agree with TRBD1. The CDR3 covers 14 residues. V lost 8 bases and J lost 4; bases outside the gene matches: 6. Germline V gene lookup returns CDR1 MNHEY and CDR2 SMNVEV (reference sequence). The CDR3 sequence is CASGDRALNQPQHF. Here the CDR3 DNA reads TGTGCCAGCGGGGACAGGGCCCTTAATCAGCCCCAGCATTTT.

This clone showed up just once. The chain links TRBV30 to TRBJ1-5; perhaps TRBD1 as D (6 bases). Germline V CDR1 and CDR2: GTSNPN, SVGIG (reference sequence). The CDR3 totals 15 residues. V lost 0 bases, J lost 6 bases, and 15 bases lay in between. As DNA, the CDR3 is TGTGCCTGGAGTGTGGCAGGGGAGGGAAGTCAGCCCCAGCATTTT. Protein product: CAWSVAGEGSQPQHF.

V is TRBV19 and J is TRBJ2-6; D possibly corresponds to TRBD1 (6 bases). Germline CDR1 and CDR2: LNHDA and SQIVND (reference sequence). This CDR3 contains 16 residues. Trimming shortened V by 7 bases and J by 4 bases, and 17 bases separated the two germline ends. The DNA for the CDR3 is TGTGCCAGTACCACTCCGCAGGGGACCGGGGCCAACGTCCTGACTTTC. This translates into CASTTPQGTGANVLTF.

This chain connects TRBV10-1 to TRBJ2-1, with D possibly matching TRBD2 (5 bases). The germline gives CDR1 WNHNN, CDR2 SYGVQD (reference sequence). Between the trimmed V and J ends, which lost 5 bases and 4 bases, there was a span of 9 bases. CDR3 size: 13 residues. The CDR3 is CASSKSGYNEQFF. The CDR3 coding sequence is TGCGCCAGCAGTAAAAGCGGTTACAATGAGCAGTTCTTC.

The gene calls are TRBV10-3 and TRBJ2-1; 8 bases are shared with TRBD1. The CDR3 runs to 13 residues. Germline loops: CDR1 ENHRY, CDR2 SYGVKD. Trimming cost V 10 bases and J 5 bases; bases outside gene matches: 7. The CDR3 nucleotides are TGTGCCAGTTCTACAGGGGGTAACAATGAGCAGTTCTTC. This sequence encodes CASSTGGNNEQFF.

V gene TRBV19 combines with J gene TRBJ2-3; 8 positions match TRBD2. The CDR3 totals 15 residues. V shed 2 bases and J 2 bases; nucleotides not matched to a gene: 3. CDR1 and CDR2 from the germline V gene are LNHDA and SQIVND (reference sequence). CDR3 in DNA: TGTGCCAGTAGTATACCCGGGGGGGCCACAGATACGCAGTATTTT. Amino acid sequence: CASSIPGGATDTQYF.

The chain employs TRBV28 and TRBJ1-5, with TRBD1 as a possible D gene (6 bases). The CDR3 totals 15 residues. The V gene lost 6 bases and the J gene lost 1 base, with 13 bases spanning the gap. Germline CDR1 MDHEN, CDR2 SYDVKM. Here the CDR3 DNA reads TGTGCCAGCAGCAACAGGGCAGTCAGCAATCAGCCCCAGCATTTT. Encoded protein: CASSNRAVSNQPQHF.

The rearrangement links TRBV2 to TRBJ2-3; 10 bases fit TRBD1. Germline loops: CDR1 SNHLY, CDR2 FYNNEI. Trimming at V came to 5 bases and at J to 4 bases, leaving 3 bases not matched to a gene. CDR3 length: 14 residues. DNA for the CDR3: TGTGCCAGCAGTAAGGACAGGGGGGCAGATACGCAGTATTTT. It yields the protein CASSKDRGADTQYF. Looking up the rest from reference TRBV2 and TRBJ2-3 gives the full variable domain: EPEVTQTPSHQVTQMGQEVILRCVPISNHLYFYWYRQILGQKVEFLVSFYNNEISEKSEIFDDQFSVERPDGSNFTLKIRSTKLEDSAMYFCASSKDRGADTQYFGPGTRLTVL.

The gene calls are TRBV5-8 and TRBJ2-1; 8 bases align to TRBD2. The germline V gene has CDR1 SGHTS and CDR2 YDEGEE. The CDR3 runs 13 residues. V shed 4 bases, J shed 7 bases, and the junction held 4 bases outside the gene matches. The CDR3 nucleotides are TGTGCCAGCAGCCCCCGACTAGCGAATGAGCAGTTCTTC. As protein: CASSPRLANEQFF.

In its sample, this clone was seen a few times. This rearrangement joins TRBV4-2 to TRBJ1-3; D perhaps matches TRBD1 (6 bases). Trimming pared 1 base from V and 6 bases from J, leaving 13 bases between. There are 15 residues in the CDR3. Germline V gene data show CDR1 as LGHNA and CDR2 as YNFKEQ. The CDR3 here is CASSQVTGSVNTIYF. As DNA, the CDR3 is TGTGCCAGCAGCCAAGTTACAGGGTCCGTAAACACCATATATTTT.

The chain uses TRBV7-2 and TRBJ2-7; TRBD2 agrees at 11 bases. The CDR3 sequence is 15 residues long. Germline V gene sequence: CDR1 SGHTA, CDR2 FQGNSA. V dropped 5 bases and J dropped 4; count of bases not matched to a gene: 7. The chain's CDR3 is CASSLTSGSWYEQYF. The CDR3 nucleotides read TGTGCCAGCAGCCTTACTAGCGGGAGCTGGTACGAGCAGTACTTC. Full variable domain (missing parts from reference TRBV7-2 and TRBJ2-7): GAGVSQSPSNKVTEKGKDVELRCDPISGHTALYWYRQSLGQGLEFLIYFQGNSAPDKSGLPSDRFSAERTGGSVSTLTIQRTQQEDSAVYLCASSLTSGSWYEQYFGPGTRLTVT.

This rearrangement joins TRBV2 to TRBJ2-3; 8 nucleotides line up with TRBD2. Unmatched junction bases numbered 4, after V lost 4 bases and J lost 13 bases. There are 11 residues in the CDR3. Germline V gives CDR1 SNHLY, CDR2 FYNNEI. CDR3 in amino acids: CASSVAGGEYF. CDR3 bases: TGTGCCAGCAGTGTGGCGGGAGGAGAGTATTTT.

For the CDR3, the DNA is TGTGCCTGGAGACCACCGGGACAGGGCTACGAGCAGTACTTC. This sequence encodes CAWRPPGQGYEQYF. The genes are TRBV30 and TRBJ2-7; 9 positions agree with TRBD1. The CDR3 covers 14 residues. Germline CDR1 is GTSNPN and CDR2 is SVGIG (reference sequence). V lost 3 bases to trimming and J lost 3 bases; unmatched junction nucleotides: 6.

This chain uses TRBV6-5 with TRBJ2-7; D uncertain. The germline V and J ends were trimmed by 4 bases and 7 bases, with 11 bases remaining between them. The CDR3 is made up of 12 amino acids. Germline V gene data show CDR1 as MNHEY and CDR2 as SVGAGI. For the CDR3, the DNA is TGTGCCAGCAGTTCTTCAGGCAGGGAGCAGTACTTC. Translation: CASSSSGREQYF.

The chain recombines TRBV6-1 with TRBJ1-5, with a weak D call TRBD1 (6 bases). The CDR3 runs 14 residues. CDR1 MNHNS and CDR2 SASEGT come from the germline V gene. V was clipped by 0 bases and J by 9 bases, with 12 bases between them. The CDR3 spells CASSEAHREGPQHF. Here the CDR3 DNA reads TGTGCCAGCAGTGAAGCTCACAGGGAGGGGCCCCAGCATTTT.

This chain uses TRBV5-1 with TRBJ2-5; TRBD2 is a possible D gene (5 bases). Looked up from germline, CDR1 is SGHRS and CDR2 is YFSETQ. The CDR3 consists of 13 residues. Trimming shortened V by 4 bases and J by 1 base, and 8 bases separated the two germline ends. The CDR3 loop is CASSPGFQETQYF. The CDR3 bases are TGCGCCAGCAGCCCGGGATTCCAAGAGACCCAGTACTTC.

This sequence joins TRBV30 and TRBJ2-1, with TRBD2 matching 7 bases. CDR1 GTSNPN and CDR2 SVGIG come from the germline V gene (reference sequence). Trimming cost V 6 bases and J 8 bases; bases outside gene matches: 13. CDR3 size: 14 residues. CDR3 DNA: TGTGCCTGTTATAAAAGACTAGCTTCCTATGAGCAGTTCTTC. It codes for CACYKRLASYEQFF.